The rows below give T cell receptor beta chains drawn from one sample of a study of blood T cell repertoires in COVID-19. TCRdb's copy holds only in-frame clones and misses some; the assay was immunoSEQ multiplex PCR. The sample carries approximately 150,000 clones, 84% recorded once. The specimen was peripheral blood. The receptors derive from a woman aged 80 or over with COVID-19, enrolled during active disease. Both conserved end residues are part of each CDR3. The D gene is left open where the match is weak. Clone size is stated in some rows and not others, as once, few, many or a class when expanded.

j_gene	d_gene	v_gene	abundance	CDR3aa	CDR3nt
TRBJ2-3	TRBD1	TRBV3-1/TRBV3-2	.	CASSRETGSTDTQYF	TGTGCCAGCAGCCGAGAGACAGGGAGCACAGATACGCAGTATTTT
TRBJ1-2	.	TRBV14	.	CASSQARASYGYTF	TGTGCCAGCAGCCAAGCGCGAGCTAGCTATGGCTACACCTTC
TRBJ2-1	.	TRBV24-1	.	CATGSPGLPLDEQFF	TGTGCCACCGGGTCTCCGGGACTCCCCCTAGATGAGCAGTTCTTC
TRBJ2-5	.	TRBV5-5	.	CASSTRDTLVETQYF	TGTGCCAGCAGCACCCGGGACACCCTCGTGGAGACCCAGTACTTC
TRBJ2-5	TRBD1	TRBV7-3	.	CASSETPGQGFGTQYF	TGTGCCAGCAGCGAAACACCGGGACAGGGTTTTGGGACCCAGTACTTC
TRBJ2-1	TRBD2	TRBV19	.	CASSTRELTSGGAVGEQFF	TGTGCCAGTAGTACTCGGGAACTGACTAGCGGGGGGGCCGTTGGAGAGCAGTTCTTC
TRBJ1-6	TRBD1	TRBV18	.	CASSLDRSNSPLHF	TGTGCCAGCTCTTTGGACAGGAGTAATTCACCCCTCCACTTT
TRBJ2-1	TRBD1	TRBV6-2/TRBV6-3	.	CASSLGQGTYNEQFF	TGTGCCAGCAGTTTGGGACAGGGTACCTACAATGAGCAGTTCTTC
TRBJ1-2	.	TRBV28	.	CASSPYQGPLYGYTF	TGTGCCAGCAGCCCATACCAGGGTCCCCTCTATGGCTACACCTTC
TRBJ2-2	TRBD2	TRBV9	.	CASSVMPGLAGAGELFF	TGTGCCAGCAGCGTGATGCCGGGACTAGCGGGAGCCGGGGAGCTGTTTTTT
TRBJ2-7	.	TRBV6-6	.	CASTVTRVSYEQYF	TGTGCCAGCACCGTAACACGGGTTAGCTACGAGCAGTACTTC
TRBJ2-5	TRBD2	TRBV7-2	.	CASSLLAGGLRETQYF	TGTGCCAGCAGCCTCCTAGCGGGGGGGCTCCGGGAGACCCAGTACTTC
TRBJ2-5	.	TRBV27	.	CASSLSKVAVRGDTETQYF	TGTGCCAGCAGTTTATCGAAGGTTGCAGTCAGGGGGGATACGGAGACCCAGTACTTC
TRBJ2-1	.	TRBV6-5	.	CASSYSGGEQFF	TGTGCCAGCAGTTACTCAGGCGGCGAGCAGTTCTTC
TRBJ2-2	.	TRBV19	.	CASKRTANTGELFF	TGTGCCAGTAAGAGAACTGCCAACACCGGGGAGCTGTTTTTT
TRBJ1-1	.	TRBV2	.	CASTAGYSTEAFF	TGTGCCAGCACGGCAGGGTACTCCACTGAAGCTTTCTTT
TRBJ1-1	.	TRBV6-5	.	CASRYDRMNTEAFF	TGTGCCAGCAGATACGACAGGATGAACACTGAAGCTTTCTTT
TRBJ1-1	.	TRBV2	.	CASSVSLATEAFF	TGTGCCAGCAGTGTAAGTTTGGCCACTGAAGCTTTCTTT
TRBJ1-1	TRBD1	TRBV2	.	CASRSGQMNTEAFF	TGTGCCAGCAGGTCGGGACAGATGAACACTGAAGCTTTCTTT
TRBJ2-7	TRBD2	TRBV9	.	CASSTEGRGGDEQYF	TGTGCCAGCAGCACAGAAGGTCGGGGGGGAGACGAGCAGTACTTC
TRBJ2-7	TRBD1	TRBV6-2/TRBV6-3	.	CASSYETGGPTYEQYF	TGTGCCAGCAGTTACGAGACAGGGGGCCCCACCTACGAGCAGTACTTC
TRBJ2-3	TRBD2	TRBV28	.	CASRPEGGRLATQYF	TGTGCCAGCCGACCGGAAGGCGGGAGGCTGGCTACGCAGTATTTT
TRBJ1-4	.	TRBV9	few	CASSVHPTGDTNEKLFF	TGTGCCAGCAGCGTACACCCCACGGGGGATACTAATGAAAAACTGTTTTTT
TRBJ2-3	TRBD1	TRBV18	.	CASSPPGTGDPDTQYF	TGTGCCAGCTCACCACCGGGGACAGGGGACCCAGATACGCAGTATTTT
TRBJ2-6	.	TRBV5-1	.	CASSLNQEQLGSGANVLTF	TGCGCCAGCAGCTTGAACCAGGAACAATTGGGCTCTGGGGCCAACGTCCTGACTTTC
TRBJ2-2	.	TRBV27	.	CASSWRESTGELFF	TGTGCCAGCAGTTGGCGGGAAAGCACCGGGGAGCTGTTTTTT
TRBJ2-3	TRBD2	TRBV20-1	.	CSASEATSGSWTDTQYF	TGCAGTGCTAGTGAAGCGACTAGCGGGAGTTGGACAGATACGCAGTATTTT